The present entry profiles one T cell receptor beta chain with its context. Assay used: immunoSEQ multiplex PCR; TCRdb lists only in-frame clones, some missing. The sample holds roughly 240,000 clones, 65% to 90% seen once. The CDR3 spans 17 residues. Germline CDR1 reads SNHLY; CDR2 reads FYNNEI. Losses at the gene ends were 5 bases for V and 6 bases for J; bases not matched to a gene: 14. The data stem from a study of blood T cell repertoires in COVID-19. Overall study: The study drew acute and convalescent COVID-19 samples from the United States, Italy and Spain. In each case, the material was cDNA or gDNA derived from T cells, B-cell-depleted T cells, or PBMCs.

Participants reported their clinical history, and cohort assignment relied on those reports. The clonotype was recovered from a woman between 45 and 60 years old with acute COVID-19. The chain employs TRBV2 and TRBJ1-5; 9 positions agree with TRBD1. The sequencing sample was made of PBMCs or T cells enriched from blood (not recorded which). The CDR3 coding sequence is TGTGCCAGCAGTCCAACCCTCACAGGGGGCGGGGGTCAGCCCCAGCATTTT. This gives the protein CASSPTLTGGGGQPQHF.